The 2 T cell receptor beta chains reported below all come from one sample, sequenced in a study of OX40 agonist ivuxolimab in advanced cancers. The assay was immunoSEQ multiplex PCR, and TCRdb's table has in-frame clones only and misses some. This repertoire shows 20,000 to 30,000 clones, more than 75% found once; its top ten account for about 15%. The sequencing here drew on CD4+ or CD8+ T cells sorted from blood, taken in a trial of the OX40 agonist ivuxolimab. The receptor set was obtained from an adult with an advanced solid tumor such as melanoma, head and neck, liver or kidney cancer.

This clone was counted a few times. The rearrangement joins TRBV4-1 to TRBJ1-5; D gene unclear. This CDR3 is 13 amino acids long. Trimming stripped 4 bases from V and 5 bases from J, with 9 bases between. The germline V gene has CDR1 MGHRA and CDR2 YSYEKL. The CDR3 coding sequence is TGCGCCAGCAGCCTCCGGGATGATCAGCCCCAGCATTTT. Protein sequence: CASSLRDDQPQHF.

This clone appeared once. The chain employs TRBV19 and TRBJ2-1, with 8 positions matching TRBD2. After removal of 3 bases from V and 10 bases from J, the junction contained 8 bases not matched to a gene. The CDR3 contains 14 residues. CDR1 is LNHDA and CDR2 is SQIVND in the germline V gene (reference sequence). CDR3 DNA sequence: TGTGCCAGTAGTATGGGGAGCGGGGGCTGGGAGCAGTTCTTC. This gives the protein CASSMGSGGWEQFF. Complete variable domain (other parts from reference TRBV19 and TRBJ2-1): DGGITQSPKYLFRKEGQNVTLSCEQNLNHDAMYWYRQDPGQGLRLIYYSQIVNDFQKGDIAEGYSVSREKKESFPLTVTSAQKNPTAFYLCASSMGSGGWEQFFGPGTRLTVL.